This T cell receptor (beta chain) was sequenced for a study of post-analysis software for immune sequencing data. Study conclusions and caveats: Patients showed TRBV5-6, TRBV5-1 and TRBV20-1 among five TRBV segments more frequent than in controls. Batch-matched samples strongly co-clustered by F measure. People with multiple sclerosis had a significantly lower normalized Chao1 diversity than controls did.

The sample holds many counts of this clonotype. The antigen remains undetermined. Deletions cut 2 bases from V and 12 bases from J, with 20 bases between. CDR3 length: 15 residues. Per the germline V gene, CDR1 is MNHNS and CDR2 is SASEGT. Included in the TCR beta cDNA libraries were unique molecular identifiers. TCRdb re-called the PCR reads with MiXCR, one entry per CDR3 protein. The table includes approximately 260,000 distinct CDR3 sequences, less than 40% detected once. The V gene is TRBV6-1, the J gene TRBJ2-1; maybe TRBD2 (5 bases). Specimen: blood. The clonotype originates from a girl under 18 with multiple sclerosis. This CDR3 reads CASSERQAAASGQFF. CDR3 bases: TGTGCCAGCAGTGAAAGGCAGGCCGCCGCCAGCGGGCAGTTCTTC.